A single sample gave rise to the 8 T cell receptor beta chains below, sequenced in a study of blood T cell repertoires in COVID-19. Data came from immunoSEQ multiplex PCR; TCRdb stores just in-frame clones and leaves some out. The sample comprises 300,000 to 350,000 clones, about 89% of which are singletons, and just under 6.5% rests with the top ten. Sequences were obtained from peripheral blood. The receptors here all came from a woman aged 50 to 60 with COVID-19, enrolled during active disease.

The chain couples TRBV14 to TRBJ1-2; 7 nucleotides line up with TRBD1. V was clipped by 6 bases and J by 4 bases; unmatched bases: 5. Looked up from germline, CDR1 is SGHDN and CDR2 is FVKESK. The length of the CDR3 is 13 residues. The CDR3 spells CASSQTGSYGYTF. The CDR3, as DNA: TGTGCCAGCAGTCAGACAGGGAGCTATGGCTACACCTTC.

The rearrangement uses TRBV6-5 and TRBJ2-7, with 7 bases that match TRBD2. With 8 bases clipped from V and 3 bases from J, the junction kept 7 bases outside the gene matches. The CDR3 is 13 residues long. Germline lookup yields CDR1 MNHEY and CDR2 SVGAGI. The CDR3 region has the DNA TGTGCCAGCCAAAGGTCGGGGGGCTACGAGCAGTACTTC. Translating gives CASQRSGGYEQYF.

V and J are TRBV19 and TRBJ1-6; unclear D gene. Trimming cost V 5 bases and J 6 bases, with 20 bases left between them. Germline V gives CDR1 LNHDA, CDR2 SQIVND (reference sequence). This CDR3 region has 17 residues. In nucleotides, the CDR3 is TGTGCCAGTAGTCCCATCCACCGGGGAGGTGGTAATTCACCCCTCCACTTT. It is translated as CASSPIHRGGGNSPLHF. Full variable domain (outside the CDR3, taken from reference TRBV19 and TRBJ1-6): DGGITQSPKYLFRKEGQNVTLSCEQNLNHDAMYWYRQDPGQGLRLIYYSQIVNDFQKGDIAEGYSVSREKKESFPLTVTSAQKNPTAFYLCASSPIHRGGGNSPLHFGNGTRLTVT.

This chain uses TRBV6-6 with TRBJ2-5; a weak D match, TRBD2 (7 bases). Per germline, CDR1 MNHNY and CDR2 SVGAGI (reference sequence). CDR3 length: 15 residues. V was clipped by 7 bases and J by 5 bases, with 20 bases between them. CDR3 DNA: TGTGCCAGCAACACGCCCAGGGAGGGGGTGGAGACCCAGTACTTC. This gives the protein CASNTPREGVETQYF.

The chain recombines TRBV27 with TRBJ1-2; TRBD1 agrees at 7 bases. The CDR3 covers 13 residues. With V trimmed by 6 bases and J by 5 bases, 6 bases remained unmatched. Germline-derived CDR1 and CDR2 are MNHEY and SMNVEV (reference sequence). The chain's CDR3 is CASRRTGNYGYTF. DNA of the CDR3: TGTGCCAGCAGGCGGACAGGCAATTATGGCTACACCTTC.

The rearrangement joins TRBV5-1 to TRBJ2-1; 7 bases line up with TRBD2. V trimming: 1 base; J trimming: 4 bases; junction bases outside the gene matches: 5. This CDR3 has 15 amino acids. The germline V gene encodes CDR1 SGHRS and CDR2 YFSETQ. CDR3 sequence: CASSLSGTLYNEQFF. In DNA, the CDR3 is TGCGCCAGCAGCTTGAGCGGGACCTTATACAATGAGCAGTTCTTC.

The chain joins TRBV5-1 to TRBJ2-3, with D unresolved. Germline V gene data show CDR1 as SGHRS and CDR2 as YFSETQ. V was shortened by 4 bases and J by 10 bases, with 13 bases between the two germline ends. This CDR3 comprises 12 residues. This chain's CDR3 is CASSPPGLPQYF. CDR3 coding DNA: TGCGCCAGCAGCCCACCCGGTTTACCGCAGTATTTT.

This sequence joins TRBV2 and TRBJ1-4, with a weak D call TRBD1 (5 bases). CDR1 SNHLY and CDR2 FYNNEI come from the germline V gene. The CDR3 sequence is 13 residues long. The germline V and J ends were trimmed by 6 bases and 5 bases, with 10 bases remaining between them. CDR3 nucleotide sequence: TGTGCCAGCAGGGGGGGACCAAATGAAAAACTGTTTTTT. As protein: CASRGGPNEKLFF.